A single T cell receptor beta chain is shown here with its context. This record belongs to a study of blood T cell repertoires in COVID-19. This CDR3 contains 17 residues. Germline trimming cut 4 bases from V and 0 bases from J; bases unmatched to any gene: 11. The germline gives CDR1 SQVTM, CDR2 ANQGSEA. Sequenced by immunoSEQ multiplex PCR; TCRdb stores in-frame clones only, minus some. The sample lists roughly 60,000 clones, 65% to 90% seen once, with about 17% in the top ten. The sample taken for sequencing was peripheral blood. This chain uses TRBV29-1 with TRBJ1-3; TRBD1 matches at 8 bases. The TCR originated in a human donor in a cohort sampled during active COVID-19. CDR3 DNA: TGCAGCGTTGCGGGACTGACAGGGGAAAGCTCTGGAAACACCATATATTTT. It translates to CSVAGLTGESSGNTIYF.